This TCR beta chain was identified in a study of blood T cells in healthy people across ages. Overall study findings and caveats: Diversity was estimated from one million T cells, and these estimates were considered underestimates. Relative to aged donors, long-lived donors carried more naive CD4+ cells and displayed higher diversity.

As to this clonotype: Antigen unknown. A much larger clone lies one base from this, so it may be a read error.

The junction had 9 bases not matched to a gene; V was cut back by 8 bases and J by 7 bases. CDR1 ENHRY and CDR2 SYGVKD come from the germline V gene. The CDR3 runs 14 residues. With a J-beta primer mix and a sample-barcoded 5' primer, a second PCR ran roughly 6 to 12 cycles. Researchers report that a template-switch adaptor with 12 random nucleotides tagged each cDNA molecule. One entry per CDR3 protein, called by TCRdb with MiXCR from the 5' RACE reads. The table has around 1.5 million distinct CDR3 sequences, approximately 38% seen once; the top ten hold approximately 7.9%. The chain carries TRBV10-3 and TRBJ2-1; TRBD2 aligns across 9 bases. This receptor was taken from a young woman in good health. The sequenced material came from blood. The CDR3 loop is CAIASSGSINEQFF. The CDR3 nucleotides are TGTGCCATCGCTAGTAGCGGGAGTATTAATGAGCAGTTCTTC.